The 30 T cell receptor beta chains below were found in one sample sequenced in a study of identical twins. TCRdb reprocessed the 5' RACE reads via MiXCR and lists one record per CDR3 protein. The repertoire holds around 470,000 distinct CDR3 sequences, with 12% to 15% as singletons. Another study also made use of these data, one on yellow fever vaccine responses in identical twins.

The sequencing sample was made of CD4+ T cells sorted from blood. These receptor sequences come from a woman aged 18-35 years in good health.

There are a few counts of this clonotype. J is TRBJ2-7 and V is TRBV6-5; D remains unclear. Per germline, CDR1 MNHEY and CDR2 SVGAGI. This CDR3 comprises 12 residues. The V gene lost 0 bases and the J gene lost 6 bases, with 6 bases spanning the gap. DNA for the CDR3: TGTGCCAGCAGTTACTCCCACGGCGAGCAGTACTTC. Its protein is CASSYSHGEQYF.

With respect to this clonotype: The junction differs from germline at one of its ends, possibly a read error. The rearrangement joins TRBV5-5 to TRBJ2-7, with TRBD1 identical over 9 bases. CDR3 length: 16 residues. The germline gives CDR1 SGHKS, CDR2 YYEKEE (reference sequence). CDR3 amino acids: CAGSLYGQGSSYEQYF. As DNA, the CDR3 is TGTGCCGGCAGCTTATACGGACAGGGGAGCTCCTACGAGCAGTACTTC.

The chain employs TRBV6-1 and TRBJ2-2, with D perhaps TRBD2 (5 bases). V was cut by 8 bases and J by 2 bases, with 12 bases left in between. This CDR3 region has 14 residues. Looked up from germline, CDR1 is MNHNS and CDR2 is SASEGT. CDR3 DNA: TGTGCCAGCGGTCGCGGGCTAAACACCGGGGAGCTGTTTTTT. Translating gives CASGRGLNTGELFF.

This clonotype was seen only a few times. This chain connects TRBV29-1 to TRBJ2-4; 9 positions match TRBD1. CDR1 is SQVTM and CDR2 is ANQGSEA in the germline V gene. V shed 6 bases, J shed 8 bases, and the junction held 5 bases outside the gene matches. The CDR3 runs to 12 residues. The DNA for the CDR3 is TGCAGCGTCGACAGGGGGGAGGACATTCAGTACTTC. As protein: CSVDRGEDIQYF. The whole variable domain, remainder taken from reference TRBV29-1 and TRBJ2-4, is SAVISQKPSRDICQRGTSLTIQCQVDSQVTMMFWYRQQPGQSLTLIATANQGSEATYESGFVIDKFPISRPNLTFSTLTVSNMSPEDSSIYLCSVDRGEDIQYFGAGTRLSVL.

The chain uses TRBV20-1 and TRBJ2-1; 9 nucleotides align to TRBD2. The germline gives CDR1 DFQATT, CDR2 SNEGSKA (reference sequence). V lost 4 bases and J lost 6; bases outside the gene matches: 4. This CDR3 comprises 13 residues. This CDR3 reads CSAISGSINEQFF. The CDR3 DNA follows: TGCAGTGCTATTAGCGGGAGTATCAATGAGCAGTTCTTC.

The J gene is TRBJ2-1, the V gene TRBV20-1; no clear D. Germline V gene data show CDR1 as DFQATT and CDR2 as SNEGSKA (reference sequence). The V end lost 3 bases, the J end lost 6 bases, and 15 bases lay between the germline ends. The CDR3 sequence is 14 residues long. The CDR3 protein is CSARPPGRINEQFF. CDR3 DNA sequence: TGCAGTGCTAGGCCCCCTGGCAGGATCAATGAGCAGTTCTTC.

The chain links TRBV5-1 to TRBJ2-7, with D maybe TRBD2 (5 bases). Trimming shortened V by 1 base and J by 4 bases, and 12 bases separated the two germline ends. There are 14 residues in the CDR3. The V gene's germline CDR1 is SGHRS and CDR2 YFSETQ. The CDR3, as DNA: TGCGCCAGCAGCTTGTTCTCCCTAGCATACGAGCAGTACTTC. Its translation is CASSLFSLAYEQYF.

In its sample, this clonotype was seen a few times. CDR3 coding DNA: TGTGCCAGCAGCTTAACTTGGGGAACCGGGGAGCTGTTTTTT. Translation gives CASSLTWGTGELFF. The chain joins TRBV7-3 to TRBJ2-2; D unresolved. The CDR3 has 14 residues. Trimming took off 0 bases at V and 5 bases at J, with 7 bases between the two ends. Germline CDR1 reads SGHTA; CDR2 reads FQGTGA. Together with reference TRBV7-3 and TRBJ2-2, the CDR3 gives the full variable domain: GAGVSQTPSNKVTEKGKYVELRCDPISGHTALYWYRQSLGQGPEFLIYFQGTGAADDSGLPNDRFFAVRPEGSVSTLKIQRTERGDSAVYLCASSLTWGTGELFFGEGSRLTVL.

This clonotype occurred a few times. The chain has TRBV19 and TRBJ2-5; D might be TRBD1 (5 bases). Germline V gene lookup returns CDR1 LNHDA and CDR2 SQIVND (reference sequence). There are 13 residues in the CDR3. V shed 6 bases and J shed 3 bases, with 11 bases lying between them. The CDR3 protein is CASSDSVEETQYF. The CDR3 nucleotides are TGTGCCAGTAGCGACAGTGTAGAAGAGACCCAGTACTTC.

In its sample, this clonotype was seen a few times. The V and J genes are TRBV11-2 and TRBJ2-3; 11 positions match TRBD2. From germline, CDR1 is SGHAT and CDR2 FQNNGV. Trimming at V came to 0 bases and at J to 3 bases, leaving 5 bases not matched to a gene. There are 17 residues in the CDR3. CDR3 residues: CASSLEASGRRTDTQYF. CDR3 in DNA: TGTGCCAGCAGCTTAGAAGCTAGCGGGAGGAGGACAGATACGCAGTATTTT.

The CDR3 coding sequence is TGTGCCAGCAGCCCCCCCAGGATTAGCGGGAGCACAGATACGCAGTATTTT. It translates to CASSPPRISGSTDTQYF. V usage is TRBV12-3 or TRBV12-4 and J usage is TRBJ2-3; 7 nucleotides match TRBD2. The trim removed 6 bases at V and 0 bases at J, leaving 12 bases unmatched. CDR3 length equals 17 residues.

In its sample, this clonotype was seen a few times. The V and J genes are TRBV11-2 and TRBJ2-7; the D gene is possibly TRBD1 (5 bases). Germline V gives CDR1 SGHAT, CDR2 FQNNGV. Trimming shortened V by 4 bases and J by 0 bases, and 13 bases separated the two germline ends. This CDR3 has 15 amino acids. The CDR3 DNA is TGTGCCAGCAGCTCCATGACAGAGAACTCCTACGAGCAGTACTTC. Residues: CASSSMTENSYEQYF.

The table lists this clonotype with many counts. This chain links TRBV20-1 with TRBJ1-3; 9 bases are a match to TRBD1. Germline values: CDR1 DFQATT, CDR2 SNEGSKA (reference sequence). The CDR3 length is 14 residues. The J segment lost 2 bases and the V segment lost 6 bases, leaving 5 bases of the junction unmatched. The CDR3 bases are TGCAGTGCGGAAACAGGGGGCCCTGGAAACACCATATATTTT. Protein product: CSAETGGPGNTIYF.

Only a few counts were recorded for this clonotype. The chain carries TRBV20-1 and TRBJ2-4, with D perhaps TRBD1 (6 bases). Trimming pared 3 bases from V and 0 bases from J, leaving 12 bases between. The CDR3 covers 15 residues. The germline CDR1 and CDR2 sequences are DFQATT and SNEGSKA (reference sequence). CDR3 sequence (DNA): TGCAGTGCTAGGGGTTGGGGGCTAGCCAAAAACATTCAGTACTTC. Its translation is CSARGWGLAKNIQYF.

The table lists this clonotype with a few counts. The chain joins TRBV12-3 or TRBV12-4 to TRBJ1-1, with D possibly being TRBD1 (5 bases). The CDR3 runs 14 residues. V lost 6 bases to trimming and J lost 2 bases, with 13 bases between them. The CDR3 here is CASSRGGENTEAFF. As DNA, the CDR3 is TGTGCCAGCAGCCGTGGGGGGGAAAACACTGAAGCTTTCTTT.

The chain couples TRBV30 to TRBJ2-5, with 7 positions matching TRBD1. Germline V gene lookup returns CDR1 GTSNPN and CDR2 SVGIG (reference sequence). CDR3 length equals 13 residues. V lost 4 bases, J lost 2 bases, and 4 bases stayed unmatched. The CDR3 coding sequence is TGTGCCTGGACCGGACAGGATCAAGAGACCCAGTACTTC. This codes for CAWTGQDQETQYF.

This chain links TRBV11-2 with TRBJ2-7, with TRBD2 as a possible D gene (6 bases). V was shortened by 0 bases and J by 0 bases, with 15 bases between the two germline ends. This CDR3 comprises 17 residues. Germline assignment: CDR1 SGHAT and CDR2 FQNNGV. The CDR3 sequence: CASSLDGIRGSSYEQYF. The CDR3 region has the DNA TGTGCCAGCAGCTTAGATGGTATCCGGGGGAGCTCCTACGAGCAGTACTTC.

The genes are TRBV4-1 and TRBJ2-4; 8 nucleotides line up with TRBD1. V dropped 1 base and J dropped 1; count of bases not matched to a gene: 12. Germline CDR1 is MGHRA and CDR2 is YSYEKL. There are 19 residues in the CDR3. The CDR3 bases are TGCGCCAGCAGCCAAGTGGAAGGACAGGGCGTCGGGGCCAAAAACATTCAGTACTTC. This codes for CASSQVEGQGVGAKNIQYF.

This clonotype was found a few times. The chain joins TRBV29-1 to TRBJ2-4, with 8 bases lining up with TRBD1. The junction had 2 bases not matched to a gene; V was cut back by 6 bases and J by 1 base. From germline, CDR1 is SQVTM and CDR2 ANQGSEA. This CDR3 region has 13 residues. Here the CDR3 reads CSVRDRAKNIQYF. The CDR3 DNA is TGCAGCGTGAGGGACAGGGCCAAAAACATTCAGTACTTC.

This clonotype was observed at least ten times. V gene TRBV7-9 combines with J gene TRBJ2-1, with D hard to call. Germline V CDR1 and CDR2: SEHNR, FQNEAQ (reference sequence). Trimming stripped 3 bases from V and 0 bases from J, with 6 bases between. The CDR3 loop spans 14 amino acids. This CDR3 is CASSFSGSYNEQFF. In DNA form, the CDR3 reads TGTGCCAGCAGCTTCTCGGGCTCCTACAATGAGCAGTTCTTC.

This clonotype showed up just a few times. This chain connects TRBV6-2 or TRBV6-3 to TRBJ2-2; D might be TRBD2 (5 bases). V was cut by 2 bases and J by 6 bases, with 10 bases left in between. CDR3 size: 14 residues. Germline-derived CDR1 and CDR2 are MNHEY and SVGEGT. In DNA form, the CDR3 reads TGTGCCAGCAGTTACCGGGTGGAGGCCGGGGAGCTGTTTTTT. As protein: CASSYRVEAGELFF.

There are a few counts of this clonotype. The V and J genes are TRBV11-3 and TRBJ2-2; D might be TRBD2 (6 bases). In germline, CDR1 is SGHNT, CDR2 YENEEA. The CDR3 loop spans 13 amino acids. V lost 5 bases and J lost 3, with 7 bases in between. The CDR3 loop reads CASSPGDTGELFF. In DNA form, the CDR3 reads TGTGCCAGCAGCCCGGGGGACACCGGGGAGCTGTTTTTT.

This clonotype has just a few counts. V is TRBV15 and J is TRBJ2-3, with a possible D match to TRBD2 (6 bases). The germline gives CDR1 LNHNV, CDR2 YYDKDF (reference sequence). V dropped 0 bases and J dropped 4 bases, with 8 bases sitting between them. This CDR3 comprises 14 residues. CDR3 DNA sequence: TGTGCCACCAGCAGAGATCTAGCGTCAGATACGCAGTATTTT. This encodes CATSRDLASDTQYF. Full variable domain (rest looked up from reference TRBV15 and TRBJ2-3): DAMVIQNPRYQVTQFGKPVTLSCSQTLNHNVMYWYQQKSSQAPKLLFHYYDKDFNNEADTPDNFQSRRPNTSFCFLDIRSPGLGDTAMYLCATSRDLASDTQYFGPGTRLTVL.

This clonotype has at least ten counts. The chain uses TRBV28 and TRBJ2-1; D is perhaps TRBD1 or TRBD2 (6 bases each). Per germline, CDR1 MDHEN and CDR2 SYDVKM. The CDR3 sequence is 15 residues long. Between the trimmed V and J ends, which lost 5 bases and 2 bases, there was a span of 13 bases. CDR3 DNA sequence: TGTGCCAGCAGTAAGGCCGGGGGCGCCTACAATGAGCAGTTCTTC. Amino acid sequence: CASSKAGGAYNEQFF.

This clonotype occurred a few times. The chain combines TRBV5-1 with TRBJ2-3; weak D call: TRBD2 (5 bases). The germline gives CDR1 SGHRS, CDR2 YFSETQ. This CDR3 is built from 15 residues. V lost 7 bases to trimming and J lost 4 bases, with 19 bases between them. DNA of the CDR3: TGCGCCAGCCGCCTGAGCGGTTTAAAGGCAGATACGCAGTATTTT. It encodes CASRLSGLKADTQYF.

This clonotype was detected many times. This chain connects TRBV5-1 to TRBJ2-5, with D perhaps TRBD2 (7 bases). The CDR3 length is 14 residues. Germline values: CDR1 SGHRS, CDR2 YFSETQ. V was clipped by 4 bases and J by 4 bases, with 14 bases between them. The CDR3 sequence: CASSPTGGTETQYF. CDR3 DNA: TGCGCCAGCAGCCCTACGGGGGGCACAGAGACCCAGTACTTC.

In this sample, this clonotype turned up many times. The chain combines TRBV20-1 with TRBJ2-5; D remains unclear. This CDR3 region has 11 residues. Germline V gene sequence: CDR1 DFQATT, CDR2 SNEGSKA (reference sequence). Trimming removed 3 bases at V and 2 bases at J, with 4 bases between. Here the CDR3 DNA reads TGCAGTGCTAGTGGGCAAGAGACCCAGTACTTC. As protein: CSASGQETQYF.

The sample holds a few counts of this clonotype. The V gene is TRBV5-1, the J gene TRBJ2-3; D unresolved. Germline V gene sequence: CDR1 SGHRS, CDR2 YFSETQ. Trimming pared 1 base from V and 1 base from J, leaving 7 bases between. The CDR3 is 14 residues long. The DNA of the CDR3 is TGCGCCAGCAGCTTGCCGGTGGGCACAGATACGCAGTATTTT. It yields the protein CASSLPVGTDTQYF.

This clonotype was observed many times. This sequence joins TRBV12-3 or TRBV12-4 and TRBJ2-5; possibly TRBD1 for D (6 bases). The V gene lost 5 bases and the J gene lost 5 bases, with 21 bases spanning the gap. The CDR3 spans 16 residues. The CDR3: CASSPQTTLRGETQYF. The CDR3 region has the DNA TGTGCCAGCAGTCCTCAAACCACCCTTAGGGGGGAGACCCAGTACTTC.

This clonotype has only a few counts. The V call is TRBV5-1, the J call TRBJ2-3, with 8 bases that match TRBD2. The ends lost 3 bases at V and 4 bases at J; junction bases unmatched: 7. Per germline, CDR1 SGHRS and CDR2 YFSETQ. The CDR3 is 15 residues long. The CDR3 loop reads CASSSIAGRADTQYF. The CDR3 DNA sequence: TGCGCCAGCAGCTCAATAGCGGGACGAGCAGATACGCAGTATTTT. The full variable domain, completed using reference TRBV5-1 and TRBJ2-3, is KAGVTQTPRYLIKTRGQQVTLSCSPISGHRSVSWYQQTPGQGLQFLFEYFSETQRNKGNFPGRFSGRQFSNSRSEMNVSTLELGDSALYLCASSSIAGRADTQYFGPGTRLTVL.